This TCR beta chain emerged from a study of cytomegalovirus exposure and HLA in healthy donors. Study overall: From 150 million to 200 million T cells, an earlier analysis saw 110 million or so unique TCR beta sequences. Early release data held roughly 90 million unique TCRs from HLA-typed donors. General study findings and limits: HLA alleles were associated with around 17,000 TCR beta sequences in a later analysis at 0.05 false discovery rate.

The PCR had 60 Vbeta and 13 Jbeta primers. Profiling relied on immunoSEQ multiplex PCR, and the TCRdb table lists in-frame clones only, not all of them. The data contain 150,000 to 200,000 clones, 84% of them singletons. The CDR3 has 15 amino acids. J lost 7 bases, V lost 5 bases, and 9 bases had no gene match. Germline CDR1 is SNHLY and CDR2 is FYNNEI. With regard to this clone: The target antigen is unknown.

J is TRBJ1-5 and V is TRBV2; 9 bases line up with TRBD1. The sample consisted of PBMCs. This receptor was taken from a woman aged 45-65 years in good health and CMV-seropositive. CDR3 coding DNA: TGTGCCAGCAGTTTCCGGGACAGGGTCTTGCAGCCCCAGCATTTT. Protein: CASSFRDRVLQPQHF.